This TCR beta chain was identified in a study of shared clonotypes between healthy human individuals. The CDR3 is 15 amino acids. Trimming removed 6 bases from V and 0 bases from J, with 12 bases in between. CDR1 and CDR2 (germline): WNHNN, SYGVQD (reference sequence). In the original processing: Junction-only immunoSEQ sequences carried no quality scores, so filtering differed. The assay was immunoSEQ multiplex PCR, and TCRdb's table has in-frame clones only and misses some. The DNA gave D and trimming, while V, J and clone size come from that table. This sample has approximately 810,000 clones, with approximately 92% found just once. Positive CCR7 selection of CD45RO-negative cells yielded the naive CD8 cells, and terminally differentiated effector memory CD45RA+ cells were excluded.

The V and J genes are TRBV10-1 and TRBJ2-1; the D gene is possibly TRBD1 (7 bases). The sequence came from a young man in good health. Sequences were obtained from naive CD8+ T cells sorted from blood. The CDR3 DNA is TGCGCCAGCAGCCCAGGGGGGCCCTCCTACAATGAGCAGTTCTTC. This encodes CASSPGGPSYNEQFF.